Listed here are 25 T cell receptor beta chains from one sample, sequenced in a study of T cells after yellow fever vaccination. Each CDR3 protein is one row after TCRdb ran MiXCR on the 5' RACE reads. The repertoire holds just under 600,000 distinct CDR3 sequences, around an eighth seen once, with 11% to 15% in the top ten. Sequences were derived from PBMCs, sampled on the day of the yellow fever booster vaccination. The origin of the receptors is a man between 25 and 39 years old who received the YFV17D yellow fever vaccine.

The chain has TRBV20-1 and TRBJ2-1, with 8 bases lining up with TRBD2. This CDR3 contains 14 residues. CDR1 is DFQATT, CDR2 SNEGSKA, per germline (reference sequence). The V and J ends lost 3 bases and 6 bases, in that order; junction bases with no gene match: 7. In DNA form, the CDR3 reads TGCAGTGCTAGGAGTACTAGCGGTTCCAATGAGCAGTTCTTC. The encoded protein is CSARSTSGSNEQFF.

This clonotype has only a few counts. The rearrangement uses TRBV30 and TRBJ2-1; possible D gene TRBD2, 6 bases. Trimming pared 3 bases from V and 14 bases from J, leaving 17 bases between. Germline V gives CDR1 GTSNPN, CDR2 SVGIG (reference sequence). The CDR3 has 12 amino acids. For the CDR3, the DNA is TGTGCCTGGAGCCACGGGACCGGGAGAGAGTTCTTC. Its translation is CAWSHGTGREFF. Together with reference TRBV30 and TRBJ2-1, the CDR3 gives the full variable domain: SQTIHQWPATLVQPVGSPLSLECTVEGTSNPNLYWYRQAAGRGLQLLFYSVGIGQISSEVPQNLSASRPQDRQFILSSKKLLLSDSGFYLCAWSHGTGREFFGPGTRLTVL.

This chain connects TRBV28 to TRBJ2-5; D uncertain. This CDR3 is built from 16 residues. V shed 3 bases and J shed 4 bases, with 18 bases lying between them. Germline loops: CDR1 MDHEN, CDR2 SYDVKM. The CDR3 reads CASSFYRAGLPETQYF. The CDR3, as DNA: TGTGCCAGCAGTTTCTATAGGGCCGGTTTACCAGAGACCCAGTACTTC.

The sample holds a few counts of this clonotype. The chain is built from TRBV6-7 and TRBJ1-2; D remains unclear. TRBV6-7 counts as an open reading frame of uncertain function. V gave up 10 bases and J gave up 7 bases, with 7 bases separating them. CDR3 length: 9 amino acids. CDR3 protein: CATARGYTF. CDR3 DNA sequence: TGTGCCACGGCCCGTGGCTACACCTTC.

The genes are TRBV20-1 and TRBJ1-2, with D perhaps matching TRBD1 (6 bases). In germline, CDR1 is DFQATT, CDR2 SNEGSKA (reference sequence). The CDR3 covers 13 residues. With 2 bases removed from V and 8 bases from J, the gap between germline ends came to 15 bases. The CDR3 DNA reads as TGCAGTGCTAGATATGGGGGGGCTGAAGGCTACACCTTC. Translated, it gives CSARYGGAEGYTF.

The V gene is TRBV11-1, the J gene TRBJ2-3, with 9 bases that match TRBD2. Per the germline V gene, CDR1 is SGHAT and CDR2 is FQDESV (reference sequence). The V and J ends lost 5 bases and 2 bases, in that order; junction bases with no gene match: 14. This CDR3 is 18 amino acids long. The CDR3 nucleotides read TGTGCCAGCAGCACCCCCCGGGTGGTAGCGGGGGACACAGATACGCAGTATTTT. Amino acids: CASSTPRVVAGDTDTQYF.

This clonotype was picked up a small number of times. J is TRBJ1-1 and V is TRBV5-5, with D unresolved. Trimming removed 0 bases at V and 7 bases at J, with 7 bases between. This CDR3 has 12 amino acids. Germline V gives CDR1 SGHKS, CDR2 YYEKEE (reference sequence). This CDR3 is CASSLATIEAFF. CDR3 nucleotide sequence: TGTGCCAGCAGCTTGGCGACAATTGAAGCTTTCTTT.

This chain's CDR3 is CAIALGQANTEAFF. CDR3 sequence (DNA): TGTGCCATCGCCCTGGGACAGGCAAACACTGAAGCTTTCTTT. The chain recombines TRBV10-3 with TRBJ1-1, with 8 bases fitting TRBD1. V shed 8 bases, J shed 2 bases, and the junction held 7 bases outside the gene matches. The CDR3 contains 14 residues. Germline CDR1 ENHRY, CDR2 SYGVKD.

The gene calls are TRBV5-1 and TRBJ2-3; tentatively, D is TRBD1 (5 bases). Germline V gene sequence: CDR1 SGHRS, CDR2 YFSETQ. The ends were cut back, 7 bases at V and 1 base at J, with 16 bases in the middle. The CDR3 consists of 15 residues. CDR3 loop: CASHSQGLGTDTQYF. CDR3 nucleotides: TGCGCCAGCCACTCTCAGGGATTAGGCACAGATACGCAGTATTTT.

The genes are TRBV5-8 and TRBJ1-2; possibly TRBD1 for D (6 bases). This CDR3 comprises 14 residues. Germline V gives CDR1 SGHTS, CDR2 YDEGEE. Deletions cut 1 base from V and 3 bases from J, with 10 bases between. Here the CDR3 reads CASSLPRGDYGYTF. The CDR3 coding sequence is TGTGCCAGCAGCTTGCCCAGGGGAGACTATGGCTACACCTTC. Looking up the rest from reference TRBV5-8 and TRBJ1-2 gives the full variable domain: EAGVTQSPTHLIKTRGQQATLRCSPISGHTSVYWYQQALGLGLQFLLWYDEGEERNRGNFPPRFSGRQFPNYSSELNVNALELEDSALYLCASSLPRGDYGYTFGSGTRLTVV.

The rearrangement joins TRBV11-2 to TRBJ2-7; D uncertain. The length of the CDR3 is 14 residues. The V end was cut by 2 bases, the J end by 0 bases, with 8 bases between. Germline values: CDR1 SGHAT, CDR2 FQNNGV. The CDR3 DNA reads as TGTGCCAGCAGCTTATTGCAGAGCTCCTACGAGCAGTACTTC. As protein: CASSLLQSSYEQYF.

This clonotype was found a few times. V is TRBV5-6 and J is TRBJ2-7; D is unresolved. V lost 6 bases and J lost 4, with 11 bases in between. The CDR3 loop spans 12 amino acids. Germline V gene lookup returns CDR1 SGHDT and CDR2 YYEEEE. CDR3 sequence reads: CASNRHNYEQYF. As DNA, the CDR3 is TGTGCCAGCAACCGACATAATTACGAGCAGTACTTC.

This rearrangement joins TRBV4-2 to TRBJ1-6; maybe TRBD1 (5 bases). The CDR3 is 15 amino acids. With 4 bases removed from V and 7 bases from J, the gap between germline ends came to 14 bases. Germline CDR1 LGHNA, CDR2 YNFKEQ. The CDR3 sequence: CASSRRDGRNSPLHF. The CDR3 region has the DNA TGTGCCAGCAGCCGTAGGGACGGACGAAATTCACCCCTCCACTTT.

The V call is TRBV12-3 or TRBV12-4, the J call TRBJ2-1; TRBD2 matches 14 bases. The CDR3 has 16 amino acids. J lost 9 bases, V lost 5 bases, and 9 bases had no gene match. CDR3 residues: CASSPRLAGGFTEQFF. The CDR3 DNA reads as TGTGCCAGCAGTCCCAGACTAGCGGGAGGGTTCACTGAGCAGTTCTTC.

This clonotype was seen a few times. The chain uses TRBV19 and TRBJ2-3; D is uncertain. Germline-derived CDR1 and CDR2 are LNHDA and SQIVND (reference sequence). The CDR3 is 16 residues long. The V end was cut by 5 bases, the J end by 5 bases, with 20 bases between. The CDR3 DNA reads as TGTGCCAGTAGTCTCCGCGGTCTCTCATTGGGAGATACGCAGTATTTT. Translated, it gives CASSLRGLSLGDTQYF.

The V gene is TRBV20-1, the J gene TRBJ2-1; possible D gene TRBD1, 6 bases. V dropped 0 bases and J dropped 0 bases, with 6 bases sitting between them. The CDR3 is made up of 14 amino acids. The germline CDR1 and CDR2 sequences are DFQATT and SNEGSKA (reference sequence). In nucleotides, the CDR3 is TGCAGTGCTAGAGACAGGGGCTCCTACAATGAGCAGTTCTTC. Its translation is CSARDRGSYNEQFF.

The chain has TRBV28 and TRBJ1-5; D not certain. Germline values: CDR1 MDHEN, CDR2 SYDVKM. The germline V and J ends were trimmed by 7 bases and 5 bases, with 9 bases remaining between them. The CDR3 has 12 amino acids. CDR3 coding DNA: TGTGCCAGCAAGCAGAATGATCAGCCCCAGCATTTT. As protein: CASKQNDQPQHF.

This clonotype was seen repeatedly, ten times or more. This rearrangement joins TRBV29-1 to TRBJ2-3; no reliable D call. The CDR3 totals 17 residues. CDR1 is SQVTM and CDR2 is ANQGSEA in the germline V gene. Trimming cost V 6 bases and J 4 bases, with 26 bases left between them. The CDR3 DNA reads as TGCAGCGTCGCGAGGAGTGGCGGTTTGGCCCTGGCAGATACGCAGTATTTT. It codes for CSVARSGGLALADTQYF.

V usage is TRBV6-2 or TRBV6-3 and J usage is TRBJ2-7; 8 nucleotides agree with TRBD1. V shed 2 bases and J 0 bases; nucleotides not matched to a gene: 12. Germline V CDR1 and CDR2: MNHEY, SVGEGT. This CDR3 has 18 residues. The chain's CDR3 is CASSYGITQGASSYEQYF. In nucleotides, the CDR3 is TGTGCCAGCAGTTACGGGATAACTCAGGGGGCGAGCTCCTACGAGCAGTACTTC.

V and J are TRBV7-8 and TRBJ1-3; unclear D gene. Germline V gene lookup returns CDR1 SGHVS and CDR2 FQNEAQ. Deletions cut 5 bases from V and 0 bases from J, with 14 bases between. This CDR3 spans 16 amino acids. The CDR3 region is CASSISRGRSGNTIYF. The DNA of the CDR3 is TGTGCCAGCAGCATTTCCCGGGGTCGCTCTGGAAACACCATATATTTT.

This clonotype was observed a handful of times. The chain uses TRBV7-9 and TRBJ1-1; TRBD1 aligns across 8 bases. Looked up from germline, CDR1 is SEHNR and CDR2 is FQNEAQ (reference sequence). CDR3 size: 14 residues. V trimming: 5 bases; J trimming: 6 bases; junction bases outside the gene matches: 8. Written as DNA, the CDR3 is TGTGCCAGCAGCAACGGACAGGGTCTCCCTGAAGCTTTCTTT. This codes for CASSNGQGLPEAFF. Supplemented by reference TRBV7-9 and TRBJ1-1, the full variable domain reads DTGVSQNPRHKITKRGQNVTFRCDPISEHNRLYWYRQTLGQGPEFLTYFQNEAQLEKSRLLSDRFSAERPKGSFSTLEIQRTEQGDSAMYLCASSNGQGLPEAFFGQGTRLTVV.

Only a few counts were recorded for this clonotype. The chain has TRBV7-9 and TRBJ2-3; 13 bases line up with TRBD2. From germline, CDR1 is SEHNR and CDR2 FQNEAQ (reference sequence). The CDR3 has 17 residues. The trim removed 5 bases at V and 1 base at J, leaving 6 bases unmatched. CDR3 nucleotides: TGTGCCAGCAGCCGAACTAGCGGGAGGGCACGCACAGATACGCAGTATTTT. Translation gives CASSRTSGRARTDTQYF.

The genes are TRBV4-2 and TRBJ2-2, with TRBD1 as a possible D gene (6 bases). Germline V lookup: CDR1 LGHNA, CDR2 YNFKEQ. The CDR3 length is 16 residues. Deletions cut 4 bases from V and 4 bases from J, with 16 bases between. CDR3 loop: CASSPPAGDPTGELFF. The CDR3 coding sequence is TGTGCCAGCAGCCCCCCAGCAGGGGACCCCACCGGGGAGCTGTTTTTT.

This clonotype was seen a few times. The V and J genes are TRBV7-6 and TRBJ2-3, with a weak D call TRBD2 (5 bases). The V and J ends lost 0 bases and 0 bases respectively, with 10 bases between them. Germline V lookup: CDR1 SGHVS, CDR2 FNYEAQ. The CDR3 contains 16 residues. The CDR3, as DNA: TGTGCCAGCAGCTTAGCCTGGACTCCCAGCACAGATACGCAGTATTTT. It encodes CASSLAWTPSTDTQYF.

Only a few counts were recorded for this clonotype. This chain joins TRBV5-1 and TRBJ2-3; D call uncertain. V lost 4 bases, J lost 2 bases, and 14 bases lay in between. This CDR3 contains 15 residues. Looked up from germline, CDR1 is SGHRS and CDR2 is YFSETQ. The CDR3 loop reads CASSLDTLDTDTQYF. The CDR3 coding sequence is TGCGCCAGCAGCCTTGACACGTTGGACACAGATACGCAGTATTTT.